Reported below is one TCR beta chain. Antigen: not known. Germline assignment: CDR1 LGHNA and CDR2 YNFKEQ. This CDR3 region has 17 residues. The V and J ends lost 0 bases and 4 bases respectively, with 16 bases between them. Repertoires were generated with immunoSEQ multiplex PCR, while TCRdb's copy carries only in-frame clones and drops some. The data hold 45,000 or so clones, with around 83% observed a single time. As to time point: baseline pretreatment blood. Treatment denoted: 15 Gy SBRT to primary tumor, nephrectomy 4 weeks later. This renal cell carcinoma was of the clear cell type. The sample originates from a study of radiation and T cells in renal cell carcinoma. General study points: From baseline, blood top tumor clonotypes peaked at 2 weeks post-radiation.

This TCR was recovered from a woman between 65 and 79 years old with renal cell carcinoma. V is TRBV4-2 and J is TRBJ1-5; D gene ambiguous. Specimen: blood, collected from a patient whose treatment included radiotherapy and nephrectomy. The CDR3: CASSQDRSGDINQPQHF. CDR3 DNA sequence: TGTGCCAGCAGCCAAGATCGGTCCGGAGACATTAATCAGCCCCAGCATTTT.